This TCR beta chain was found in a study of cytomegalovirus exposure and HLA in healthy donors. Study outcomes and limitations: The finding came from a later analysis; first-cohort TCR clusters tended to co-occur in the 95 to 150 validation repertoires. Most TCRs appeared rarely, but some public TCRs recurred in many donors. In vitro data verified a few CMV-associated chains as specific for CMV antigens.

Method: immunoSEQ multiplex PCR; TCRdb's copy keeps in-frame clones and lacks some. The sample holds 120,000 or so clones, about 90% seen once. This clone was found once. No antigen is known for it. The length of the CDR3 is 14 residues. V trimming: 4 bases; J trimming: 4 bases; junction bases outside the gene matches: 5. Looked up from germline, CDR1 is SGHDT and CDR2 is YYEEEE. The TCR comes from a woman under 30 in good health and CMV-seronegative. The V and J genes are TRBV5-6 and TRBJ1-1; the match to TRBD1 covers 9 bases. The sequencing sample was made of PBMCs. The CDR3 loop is CASSQGQGITEAFF. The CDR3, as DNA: TGTGCCAGCAGCCAGGGACAGGGTATCACTGAAGCTTTCTTT.